This T cell receptor beta chain was observed in a study of cytomegalovirus exposure and HLA in healthy donors. With regard to this clone: Its antigen is as yet unknown.

The study, taken as a whole, reports: Data from an earlier analysis indicated that most TCR beta V segments were productive either about 87% or about 30% of the time.

The PCR employed 60 Vbeta primers together with 13 Jbeta primers. Method: immunoSEQ multiplex PCR; TCRdb's copy keeps in-frame clones and lacks some. The table includes some 160,000 clones, approximately 83% detected once. Trimming removed 5 bases from V and 1 base from J; junction bases left unmatched: 4. CDR3 size: 15 residues. Germline-derived CDR1 and CDR2 are LNHDA and SQIVND (reference sequence). Sequences were obtained from PBMCs. The clonotype comes from a woman aged 18-35 years in good health and CMV-seronegative. The rearrangement links TRBV19 to TRBJ1-5, with 8 bases matching TRBD1. As DNA, the CDR3 is TGTGCCAGTAGTCAACACAGGGGGAGCAATCAGCCCCAGCATTTT. It codes for CASSQHRGSNQPQHF. Full variable domain (rest looked up from reference TRBV19 and TRBJ1-5): DGGITQSPKYLFRKEGQNVTLSCEQNLNHDAMYWYRQDPGQGLRLIYYSQIVNDFQKGDIAEGYSVSREKKESFPLTVTSAQKNPTAFYLCASSQHRGSNQPQHFGDGTRLSIL.